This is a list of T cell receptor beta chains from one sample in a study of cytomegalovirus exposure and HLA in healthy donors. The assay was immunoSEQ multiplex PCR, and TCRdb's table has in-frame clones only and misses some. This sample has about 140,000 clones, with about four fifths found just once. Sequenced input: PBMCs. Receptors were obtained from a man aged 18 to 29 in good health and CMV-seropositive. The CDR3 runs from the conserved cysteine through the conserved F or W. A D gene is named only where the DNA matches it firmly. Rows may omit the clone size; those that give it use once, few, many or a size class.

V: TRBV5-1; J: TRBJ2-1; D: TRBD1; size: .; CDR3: CASSGGWGQLESYNEQFF; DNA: TGCGCCAGCAGCGGCGGGTGGGGACAGCTCGAATCCTACAATGAGCAGTTCTTC
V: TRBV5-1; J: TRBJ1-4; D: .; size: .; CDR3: CASSLDSGGEKLFF; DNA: TGCGCCAGCAGCTTAGACTCCGGCGGTGAAAAACTGTTTTTT
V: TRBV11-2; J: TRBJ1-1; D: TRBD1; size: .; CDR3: CASQGQGGTEAFF; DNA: TGTGCCAGCCAGGGACAGGGGGGGACTGAAGCTTTCTTT
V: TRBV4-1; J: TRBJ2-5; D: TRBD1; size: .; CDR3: CASSQRDRTLAQEAQYF; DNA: TGCGCCAGCAGCCAGAGGGACAGAACCCTAGCTCAAGAGGCCCAGTACTTC
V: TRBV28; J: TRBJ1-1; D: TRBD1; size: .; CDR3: CASSARDRPNTEAFF; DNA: TGTGCCAGCAGTGCGCGGGACAGGCCGAACACTGAAGCTTTCTTT
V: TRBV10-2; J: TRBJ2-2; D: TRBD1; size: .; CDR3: CASIPDRGRKNTGELFF; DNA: TGCGCCAGCATCCCGGACAGGGGGCGCAAAAACACCGGGGAGCTGTTTTTT
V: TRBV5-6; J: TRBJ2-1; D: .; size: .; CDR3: CASSSTSPNEQFF; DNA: TGTGCCAGCAGCTCAACTAGCCCCAATGAGCAGTTCTTC
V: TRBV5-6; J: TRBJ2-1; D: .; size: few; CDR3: CASSLDSSPPFF; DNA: TGTGCCAGCAGCTTGGATTCGAGTCCCCCGTTCTTC
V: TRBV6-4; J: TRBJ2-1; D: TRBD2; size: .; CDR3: CASSRGGSGYNEQFF; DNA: TGTGCCAGTTCACGGGGCGGGAGTGGGTACAATGAGCAGTTCTTC
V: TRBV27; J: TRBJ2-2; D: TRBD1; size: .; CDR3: CASSLFGRGPEMNTGELFF; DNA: TGTGCCAGCAGTTTATTTGGCAGGGGGCCCGAGATGAACACCGGGGAGCTGTTTTTT
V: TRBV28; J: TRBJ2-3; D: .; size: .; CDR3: CASSKRPGRTDTQYF; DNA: TGTGCCAGCAGTAAGAGGCCAGGGCGAACGGATACGCAGTATTTT
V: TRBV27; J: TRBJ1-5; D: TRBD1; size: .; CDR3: CASSSTGGAYQPQHF; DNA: TGTGCCAGCAGTTCCACAGGGGGCGCCTATCAGCCCCAGCATTTT
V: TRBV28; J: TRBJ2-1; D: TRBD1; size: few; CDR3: CASSNRRRDRVYNEQFF; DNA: TGTGCCAGCAGCAATCGCCGCCGGGACAGGGTTTACAATGAGCAGTTCTTC
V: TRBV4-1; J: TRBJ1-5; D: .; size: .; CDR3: CASSQDLAGQPQHF; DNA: TGCGCCAGCAGCCAAGATCTAGCGGGACAGCCCCAGCATTTT
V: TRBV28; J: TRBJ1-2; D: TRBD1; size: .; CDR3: CASSLLRGRWGYTF; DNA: TGTGCCAGCAGTTTATTGAGGGGGCGTTGGGGCTACACCTTC
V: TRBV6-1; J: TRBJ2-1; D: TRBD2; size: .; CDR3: CASILSGTSDEQFF; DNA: TGTGCCAGCATTTTATCCGGGACTAGCGATGAGCAGTTCTTC
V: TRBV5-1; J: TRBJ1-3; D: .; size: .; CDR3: CASSSPGASGNTIYF; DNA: TGTGCCAGCAGCTCCCCTGGGGCGTCTGGAAACACCATATATTTT
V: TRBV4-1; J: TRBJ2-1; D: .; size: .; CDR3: CASSYPLRSNEQFF; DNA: TGCGCCAGCAGCTATCCCTTGAGGTCCAATGAGCAGTTCTTC
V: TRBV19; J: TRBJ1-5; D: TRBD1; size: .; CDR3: CASTDRGGQPQHF; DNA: TGTGCCAGCACCGACAGGGGAGGCCAGCCCCAGCATTTT
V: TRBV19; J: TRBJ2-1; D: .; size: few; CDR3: CASSIVSGAYNEQFF; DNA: TGTGCCAGTAGTATAGTGAGCGGAGCCTACAATGAGCAGTTCTTC
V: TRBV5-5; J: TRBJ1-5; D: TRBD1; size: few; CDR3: CASSIDRDEPQHF; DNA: TGTGCCAGCAGCATCGACAGGGATGAGCCCCAGCATTTT
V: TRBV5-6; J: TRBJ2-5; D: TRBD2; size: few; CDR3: CASSPKLDGTSIETQYF; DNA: TGTGCCAGCAGCCCCAAATTGGACGGGACTAGCATCGAGACCCAGTACTTC
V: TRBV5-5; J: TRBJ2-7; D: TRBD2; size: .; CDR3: CASNPGGRGYEQYF; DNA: TGTGCCAGCAACCCGGGAGGGAGAGGCTACGAGCAGTACTTC
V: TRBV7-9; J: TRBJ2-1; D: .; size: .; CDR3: CASSLEHYNEQFF; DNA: TGTGCCAGCAGCTTAGAACACTACAATGAGCAGTTCTTC
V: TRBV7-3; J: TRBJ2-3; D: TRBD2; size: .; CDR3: CASSDPGLAGGPDTQYF; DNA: TGTGCCAGCAGCGACCCGGGACTAGCGGGAGGGCCAGATACGCAGTATTTT
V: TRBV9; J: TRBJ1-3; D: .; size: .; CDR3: CASSVTAGAGNTIYF; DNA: TGTGCCAGCAGCGTCACCGCAGGGGCAGGAAACACCATATATTTT
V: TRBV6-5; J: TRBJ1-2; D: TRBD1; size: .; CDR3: CASSYSTGEVYGYTF; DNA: TGTGCCAGCAGTTATTCGACAGGGGAAGTTTATGGCTACACCTTC
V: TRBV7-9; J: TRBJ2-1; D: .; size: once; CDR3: CASSPGQQYSYNEQFF; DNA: TGTGCCAGCAGCCCGGGACAACAGTACTCCTACAATGAGCAGTTCTTC
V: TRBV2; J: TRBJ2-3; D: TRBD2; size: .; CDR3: CASRELAGGSTDTQYF; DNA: TGTGCCAGCAGAGAACTAGCGGGAGGGAGCACAGATACGCAGTATTTT
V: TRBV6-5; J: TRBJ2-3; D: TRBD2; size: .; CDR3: CASSLSGSGADTQYF; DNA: TGTGCCAGCAGCCTGAGCGGGAGTGGGGCAGATACGCAGTATTTT
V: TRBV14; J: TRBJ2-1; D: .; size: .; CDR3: CASSQAFKLSYNEQFF; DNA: TGTGCCAGCAGCCAAGCGTTCAAGCTCTCCTACAATGAGCAGTTCTTC
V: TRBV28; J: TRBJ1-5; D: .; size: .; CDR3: CASSSLGTSQPQHF; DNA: TGTGCCAGCAGTTCCCTCGGGACAAGTCAGCCCCAGCATTTT
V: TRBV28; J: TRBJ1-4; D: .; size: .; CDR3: CASTLPGGEKLFF; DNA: TGTGCCAGCACTCTGCCCGGGGGTGAAAAACTGTTTTTT
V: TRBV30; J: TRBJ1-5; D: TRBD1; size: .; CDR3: CAWTGGGNQPQHF; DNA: TGTGCCTGGACAGGGGGTGGCAATCAGCCCCAGCATTTT
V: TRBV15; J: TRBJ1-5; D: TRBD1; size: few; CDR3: CATSRGVTGDREPQHF; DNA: TGTGCCACCAGCAGGGGGGTGACGGGGGACAGGGAGCCCCAGCATTTT
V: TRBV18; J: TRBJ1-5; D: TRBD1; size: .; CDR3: CASSLTGTGGSQPQHF; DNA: TGTGCCAGCTCACTTACCGGGACAGGGGGCTCTCAGCCCCAGCATTTT
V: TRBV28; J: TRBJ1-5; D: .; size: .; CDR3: CASSLGWTEQHF; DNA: TGTGCCAGCAGTTTAGGATGGACAGAACAGCATTTT
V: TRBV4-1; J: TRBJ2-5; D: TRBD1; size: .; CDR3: CASSQDKGTGGLETQYF; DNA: TGCGCCAGCAGCCAAGATAAGGGGACAGGGGGCTTGGAGACCCAGTACTTC
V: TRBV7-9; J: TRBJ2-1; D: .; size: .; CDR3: CASSAPTMGAGDEQFF; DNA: TGTGCCAGCAGCGCCCCTACCATGGGGGCAGGGGATGAGCAGTTCTTC
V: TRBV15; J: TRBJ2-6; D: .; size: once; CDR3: CATSRAREGANVLTF; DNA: TGTGCCACCAGCAGAGCCCGTGAGGGGGCCAACGTCCTGACTTTC
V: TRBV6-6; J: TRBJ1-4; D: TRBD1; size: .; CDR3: CASSGRQGQKLFF; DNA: TGTGCCAGCAGTGGGCGACAGGGCCAAAAACTGTTTTTT
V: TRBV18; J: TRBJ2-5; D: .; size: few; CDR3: CASSPPTRVETQYF; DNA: TGTGCCAGCTCACCACCGACCAGGGTGGAGACCCAGTACTTC
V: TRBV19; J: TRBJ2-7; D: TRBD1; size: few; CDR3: CASSIGRGRSYEQYF; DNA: TGTGCCAGTAGTATAGGAAGGGGGCGATCCTACGAGCAGTACTTC
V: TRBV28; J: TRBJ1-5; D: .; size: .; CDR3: CASSYRAEPQHF; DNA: TGTGCCAGCAGTTACAGGGCTGAGCCCCAGCATTTT
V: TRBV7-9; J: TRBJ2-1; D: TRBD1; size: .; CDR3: CASSPAGTGVSEQFF; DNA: TGTGCCAGCAGCCCGGCAGGGACAGGGGTGTCCGAGCAGTTCTTC
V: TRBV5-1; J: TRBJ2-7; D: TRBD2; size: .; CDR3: CASSLSLAGTSYEQYF; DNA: TGCGCCAGCAGCTTAAGTCTAGCGGGGACCTCCTACGAGCAGTACTTC
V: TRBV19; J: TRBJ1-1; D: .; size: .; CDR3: CASGGSSQAFF; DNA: TGTGCCAGTGGGGGCAGCAGCCAAGCTTTCTTT
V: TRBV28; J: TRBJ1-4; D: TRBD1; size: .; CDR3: CASSYRQGGSEKLFF; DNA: TGTGCCAGCAGTTATCGACAGGGTGGATCTGAAAAACTGTTTTTT
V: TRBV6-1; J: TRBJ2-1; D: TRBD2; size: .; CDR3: CASSEAAFAGGSDNEQFF; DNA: TGTGCCAGCAGTGAAGCGGCTTTTGCGGGAGGGAGTGACAATGAGCAGTTCTTC
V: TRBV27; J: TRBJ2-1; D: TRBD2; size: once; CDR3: CASLGGGVISYNEQFF; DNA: TGTGCCAGCCTCGGGGGGGGAGTAATTTCTTACAATGAGCAGTTCTTC
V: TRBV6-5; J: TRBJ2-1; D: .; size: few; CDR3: CASSSRSNEQFF; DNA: TGTGCCAGCAGTTCCCGTTCTAATGAGCAGTTCTTC
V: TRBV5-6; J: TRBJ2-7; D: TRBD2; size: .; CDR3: CASSRAGGLAGVYEQYF; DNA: TGTGCCAGCAGCCGTGCGGGGGGACTAGCGGGAGTGTACGAGCAGTACTTC
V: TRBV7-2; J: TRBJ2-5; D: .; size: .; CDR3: CASSLGFRANQETQYF; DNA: TGTGCCAGCAGCTTAGGTTTCAGGGCGAATCAAGAGACCCAGTACTTC
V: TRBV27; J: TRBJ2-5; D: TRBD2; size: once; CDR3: CASSPRTSGIKETQYF; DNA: TGTGCCAGCAGTCCGAGGACTAGCGGGATTAAAGAGACCCAGTACTTC
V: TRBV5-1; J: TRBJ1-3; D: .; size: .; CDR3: CASANSTSGNTIYF; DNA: TGCGCCAGCGCAAACAGTACCTCTGGAAACACCATATATTTT
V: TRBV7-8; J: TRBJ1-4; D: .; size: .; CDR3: CASSLGPATNEKLFF; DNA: TGTGCCAGCAGCTTAGGGCCCGCAACTAATGAAAAACTGTTTTTT
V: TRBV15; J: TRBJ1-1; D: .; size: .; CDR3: CATSRSGAEVEAFF; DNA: TGTGCCACCAGCAGATCTGGGGCCGAGGTAGAAGCTTTCTTT